Listed below are T cell receptor beta chains from one sample, sequenced in a study of blood T cell repertoires in COVID-19. Repertoires were generated with immunoSEQ multiplex PCR, while TCRdb's copy carries only in-frame clones and drops some. The profile shows about 330,000 clones, around 87% of them singletons. The sample taken for sequencing was PBMCs or T cells enriched from blood (not recorded which). These receptors were obtained from a woman in her 30s who had recovered from COVID-19. CDR3s include the opening cysteine and the closing phenylalanine or tryptophan. D genes are given only for firm matches. Size values are once, few and many counts, or a class for expanded clones, and some rows have none.

clone_size j_call d_call v_call cdr3_nt cdr3_aa
NA TRBJ2-7 NA TRBV20-1 TGCAGTGCTAGTAGCGGCCGCTCCTACGAGCAGTACTTC CSASSGRSYEQYF
once TRBJ1-1 NA TRBV29-1 TGCAGCGTCCGGGAGAACACTGAAGCTTTCTTT CSVRENTEAFF
NA TRBJ2-5 TRBD2 TRBV19 TGTGCCAGTAGTACCGGGACTAGTTGGGTCGAAGAGACCCAGTACTTC CASSTGTSWVEETQYF
NA TRBJ1-4 NA TRBV14 TGTGCCAGCAGCCAAGCTCTCACAGCAACTAATGAAAAACTGTTTTTT CASSQALTATNEKLFF
NA TRBJ1-3 TRBD1 TRBV5-1 TGCGCCAGCAGCCTCAGGGGGTCTGGAAACACCATATATTTT CASSLRGSGNTIYF
NA TRBJ2-2 NA TRBV7-2 TGTGCCAGCAGCTTACCTAGCTTTGGCGGGGAGCTGTTTTTT CASSLPSFGGELFF
NA TRBJ1-2 TRBD1 TRBV5-4 TGTGCCAGCAGCTTACAGGGGGCGCACGGCTACACCTTC CASSLQGAHGYTF
once TRBJ1-2 NA TRBV6-6 TGTGCCAGCAGCCACCCGGGGCAGGACTATTTGGGCTACACCTTC CASSHPGQDYLGYTF
NA TRBJ1-6 NA TRBV30 TGTGCCTGGAGTGCTCAGGGATCCTATAATTCACCCCTCCACTTT CAWSAQGSYNSPLHF
NA TRBJ1-2 NA TRBV4-1 TGCGCCAGCAGCCAAGCCCAACATGGGCTCTCCTTC CASSQAQHGLSF
NA TRBJ1-5 NA TRBV18 TGTGCCAGCTCAAACAGGGAGCGACAGCCCCAGCATTTT CASSNRERQPQHF
once TRBJ2-3 TRBD2 TRBV18 TGTGCCAGCTCACCACCGGGGGGGATAGATACGCAGTATTTT CASSPPGGIDTQYF
NA TRBJ1-2 TRBD1 TRBV2 TGTGCCAGCAGGAGGGACAGTAATAACTATGGCTACACCTTC CASRRDSNNYGYTF
NA TRBJ2-5 TRBD1 TRBV5-6 TGTGCCAGCAGCACCCCAGGGGGTGGAGAGACCCAGTACTTC CASSTPGGGETQYF
NA TRBJ2-3 TRBD1 TRBV9 TGTGCCAGCAGCGCAAGACAGGGAGCAGATACGCAGTATTTT CASSARQGADTQYF
NA TRBJ1-2 NA TRBV5-4 TGTGCCAGCACCATCCAACAGGGCCTAGGGAGTGATGGCTACACCTTC CASTIQQGLGSDGYTF
few TRBJ1-3 TRBD1 TRBV11-2 TGTGCCAGCAGCCTGACAGGGGGAAACACCATATATTTT CASSLTGGNTIYF
NA TRBJ1-2 NA TRBV24-1 TGTGCCACCTCCCTGAAGGGGACTTCTGGCTACACCTTC CATSLKGTSGYTF
NA TRBJ1-2 TRBD1 TRBV12-3/TRBV12-4 TGTGCCAGCGAGAGACAGGGGGAAGGCTACACCTTC CASERQGEGYTF
NA TRBJ2-3 NA TRBV5-1 TGCGCCAGCAGCTTGCAAGGAGGGACTAGCACAGATACGCAGTATTTT CASSLQGGTSTDTQYF
NA TRBJ1-3 NA TRBV16 TGTGCCAGCAGCCCCTGGGGGCAGACAGCCTCTGGAAACACCATATATTTT CASSPWGQTASGNTIYF
NA TRBJ1-2 NA TRBV6-5 TGTGCCAGCAGTTACTCGATTGAGAACTATGGCTACACCTTC CASSYSIENYGYTF
NA TRBJ2-5 NA TRBV5-4 TGTGCCAGCAGCCCCTATAGTCGAGAGACCCAGTACTTC CASSPYSRETQYF
NA TRBJ2-7 NA TRBV29-1 TGCAGCGTTGAAATTGCGGTAGGACAGTTGGGGACCTACGAGCAGTACTTC CSVEIAVGQLGTYEQYF
NA TRBJ1-5 NA TRBV28 TGTGCCAGCACTAGGGGGACAAATCAGCCCCAGCATTTT CASTRGTNQPQHF
NA TRBJ2-3 TRBD1 TRBV19 TGTGCCAGTAGTATAAATCGACAGGGCATAAATACGCAGTATTTT CASSINRQGINTQYF
few TRBJ1-2 NA TRBV29-1 TGCAGCGTTCGGCGCGGGCCCCATGGCTACACCTTC CSVRRGPHGYTF
NA TRBJ1-1 NA TRBV7-2 TGTGCCAGCAGCTTAGGACAGCTCACTGAAGCTTTCTTT CASSLGQLTEAFF
few TRBJ1-1 NA TRBV25-1 TGTGCCAGCAGTGAGCTTCTCAGGGGCACTGAAGCTTTCTTT CASSELLRGTEAFF
once TRBJ1-1 TRBD1 TRBV11-3 TGTGCCAGCAGCCGGACAGGGGTTACTGAAGCTTTCTTT CASSRTGVTEAFF